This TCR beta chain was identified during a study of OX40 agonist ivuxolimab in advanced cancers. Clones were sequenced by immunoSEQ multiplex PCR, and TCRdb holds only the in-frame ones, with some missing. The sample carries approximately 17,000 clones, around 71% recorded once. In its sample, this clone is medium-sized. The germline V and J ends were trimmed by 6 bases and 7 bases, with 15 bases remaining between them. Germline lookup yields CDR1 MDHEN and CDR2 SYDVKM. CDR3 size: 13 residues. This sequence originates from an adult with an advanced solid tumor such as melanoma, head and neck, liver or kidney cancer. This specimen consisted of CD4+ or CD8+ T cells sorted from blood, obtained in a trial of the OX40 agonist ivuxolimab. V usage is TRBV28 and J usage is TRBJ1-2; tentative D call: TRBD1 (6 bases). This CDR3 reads CASRGTRVSGYTF. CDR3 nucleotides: TGTGCCAGCAGAGGGACAAGGGTGAGTGGCTACACCTTC.